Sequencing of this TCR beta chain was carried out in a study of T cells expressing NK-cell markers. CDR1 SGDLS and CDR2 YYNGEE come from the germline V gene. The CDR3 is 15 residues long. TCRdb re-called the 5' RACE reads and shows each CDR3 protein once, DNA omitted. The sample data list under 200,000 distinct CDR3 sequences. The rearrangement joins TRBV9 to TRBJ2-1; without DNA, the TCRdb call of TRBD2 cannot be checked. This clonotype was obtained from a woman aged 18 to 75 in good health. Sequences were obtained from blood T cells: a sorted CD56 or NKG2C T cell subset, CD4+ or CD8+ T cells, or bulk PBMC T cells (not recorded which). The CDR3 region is CASSVASGIYNEQFF.